These 7 T cell receptor beta chains were sequenced from one sample in a study of control samples from healthy donors and cancer patients (dated by TCRdb to the early 2020s). Library preparation used the immunoSEQ multiplex PCR assay. The table was pulled from immuneACCESS by TCRdb, which kept in-frame rearrangements only. Such tables lose some clones; where checked, under half of the loss comes from unresolved V genes, and the rest has no known cause. The sample data list about 410,000 clones, and 80% to 95% of these were observed just once. Jointly, the top ten make up 6% to 7% of the sample. The sequencing input was PBMCs. These receptors originate from a man in his forties with head and neck cancer.

The table lists this clone with a count of one. Additional DNA sequences in this sample encode the identical CDR3. The chain combines TRBV6-6 with TRBJ2-7, with D perhaps matching TRBD1 or TRBD2 (5 bases each). V was trimmed by 6 bases and J by 7 bases, leaving 16 bases between them. CDR3 size: 13 residues. Germline lookup yields CDR1 MNHNY and CDR2 SVGAGI (reference sequence). The CDR3 region has the DNA TGTGCCAGCAGGCTAGGGACGGGTGGGGAGCAGTACTTC. It specifies CASRLGTGGEQYF.

This clone was seen more than once but under ten times. The chain is built from TRBV3-1 (or the pseudogene TRBV3-2) and TRBJ2-3, with 7 nucleotides matching TRBD1. Trimming removed 3 bases from V and 2 bases from J; junction bases left unmatched: 11. The germline gives CDR1 LGHDT, CDR2 YNNKEL (reference sequence). This CDR3 region has 17 residues. The CDR3 is CASSQGRQGRFTDTQYF. The CDR3 DNA is TGTGCCAGCAGCCAGGGCCGACAGGGACGATTCACAGATACGCAGTATTTT.

J is TRBJ1-6 and V is TRBV6-2 or TRBV6-3; a weak D match, TRBD1 (5 bases). The germline V gene encodes CDR1 MNHEY and CDR2 SVGEGT. Trimming removed 0 bases at V and 10 bases at J, with 7 bases between. The CDR3 loop spans 13 amino acids. Written as DNA, the CDR3 is TGTGCCAGCAGTTACTCACAGGAGTCACCCCTCCACTTT. It encodes CASSYSQESPLHF.

This clone was recorded once. V gene TRBV28 combines with J gene TRBJ1-5; unclear D gene. The V end was cut by 1 base, the J end by 6 bases, with 7 bases between. Germline V gene sequence: CDR1 MDHEN, CDR2 SYDVKM. The CDR3 sequence is 13 residues long. This chain's CDR3 is CASSLSVTQPQHF. The CDR3 DNA sequence: TGTGCCAGCAGTTTATCCGTTACTCAGCCCCAGCATTTT.

The chain has TRBV3-1 (or the pseudogene TRBV3-2) and TRBJ2-3; 7 bases line up with TRBD1. Unmatched junction bases numbered 15, after V lost 0 bases and J lost 6 bases. CDR1 and CDR2 from the germline V gene are LGHDT and YNNKEL (reference sequence). The CDR3 is made up of 18 amino acids. DNA of the CDR3: TGTGCCAGCAGCCAAGAAAGGTGGGCGACAGGGTCTCCCGATACGCAGTATTTT. Translating gives CASSQERWATGSPDTQYF.

The chain uses TRBV5-4 and TRBJ2-7; D may be TRBD1 or TRBD2 (6 bases each). There are 15 residues in the CDR3. Germline CDR1 and CDR2: SGHNT and YYREEE (reference sequence). V was pared by 0 bases and J by 4 bases, with 14 bases between. The CDR3 DNA reads TGTGCCAGCAGCTTGGAACGGGGGCGAAGGTACGAGCAGTACTTC. This gives the protein CASSLERGRRYEQYF.

V usage is TRBV18 and J usage is TRBJ2-2; D may correspond to TRBD1 or TRBD2 (5 bases each). The CDR3 covers 17 residues. Germline V gene sequence: CDR1 KGHSH, CDR2 LQKENI. V shed 1 base and J shed 5 bases, with 17 bases lying between them. CDR3 coding DNA: TGTGCCAGCTCACCACTCCTGGGTCGGGGACCGACCGGGGAGCTGTTTTTT. Amino acids: CASSPLLGRGPTGELFF. The full variable domain, with the rest looked up from reference TRBV18 and TRBJ2-2, is NAGVMQNPRHLVRRRGQEARLRCSPMKGHSHVYWYRQLPEEGLKFMVYLQKENIIDESGMPKERFSAEFPKEGPSILRIQQVVRGDSAAYFCASSPLLGRGPTGELFFGEGSRLTVL.